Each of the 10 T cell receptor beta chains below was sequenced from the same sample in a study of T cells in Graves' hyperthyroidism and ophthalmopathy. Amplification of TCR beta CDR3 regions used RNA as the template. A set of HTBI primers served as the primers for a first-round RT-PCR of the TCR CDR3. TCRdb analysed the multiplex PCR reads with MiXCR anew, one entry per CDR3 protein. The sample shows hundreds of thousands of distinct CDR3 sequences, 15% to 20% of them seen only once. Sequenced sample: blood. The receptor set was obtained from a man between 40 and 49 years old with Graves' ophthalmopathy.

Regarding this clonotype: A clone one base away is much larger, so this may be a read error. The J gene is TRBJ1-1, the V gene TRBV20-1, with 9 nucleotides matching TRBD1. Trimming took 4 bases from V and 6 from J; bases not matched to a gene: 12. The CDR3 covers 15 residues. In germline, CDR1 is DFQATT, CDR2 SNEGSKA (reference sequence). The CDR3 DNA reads TGCAGTGCTATGACGGACAGGGGATTAAACGCTGAAGCTTTCTTT. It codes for CSAMTDRGLNAEAFF.

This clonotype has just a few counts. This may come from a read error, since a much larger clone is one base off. The CDR3 sequence is CSALRDFEVGTQYF. The CDR3 nucleotides read TGCAGTGCTCTCCGGGACTTCGAAGTAGGTACGCAGTATTTT. The V gene is TRBV20-1, the J gene TRBJ2-3; TRBD2 is a possible D gene (6 bases). Germline V gene data show CDR1 as DFQATT and CDR2 as SNEGSKA (reference sequence). CDR3 length equals 14 residues. Trimming took off 5 bases at V and 8 bases at J, with 20 bases between the two ends.

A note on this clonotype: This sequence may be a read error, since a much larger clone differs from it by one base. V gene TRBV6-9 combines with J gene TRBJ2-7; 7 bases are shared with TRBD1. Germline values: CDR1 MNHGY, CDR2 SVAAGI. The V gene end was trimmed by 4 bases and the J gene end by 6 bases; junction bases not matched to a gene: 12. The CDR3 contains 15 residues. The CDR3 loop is CASSSRTGKGCEQYF. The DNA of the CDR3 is TGTGCCAGCAGTTCAAGGACAGGCAAGGGATGCGAGCAGTACTTC.

As DNA, the CDR3 is TGTGCCAGCAGCCCTATTGGGGGCAGCTCTTTCCACGAGCAGTACTTC. Translation: CASSPIGGSSFHEQYF. This chain connects TRBV7-9 to TRBJ2-7, with D maybe TRBD1 (6 bases). Germline assignment: CDR1 SEHNR and CDR2 FQNEAQ (reference sequence). The germline V and J ends were trimmed by 5 bases and 5 bases, with 22 bases remaining between them. The CDR3 has 16 residues.

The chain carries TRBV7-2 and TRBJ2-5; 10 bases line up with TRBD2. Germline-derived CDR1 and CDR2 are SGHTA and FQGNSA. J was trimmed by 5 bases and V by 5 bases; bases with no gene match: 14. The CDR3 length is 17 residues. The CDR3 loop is CASSPEAGGPGLETQYF. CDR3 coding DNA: TGTGCCAGCAGCCCAGAAGCGGGGGGGCCTGGTCTGGAGACCCAGTACTTC.

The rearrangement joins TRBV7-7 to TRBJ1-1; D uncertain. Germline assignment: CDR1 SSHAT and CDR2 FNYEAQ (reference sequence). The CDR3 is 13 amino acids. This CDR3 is CAGSRGLNTEAFF. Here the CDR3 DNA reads TGTGCTGGCAGCCGGGGATTGAACACTGAAGCTTTCTTT.

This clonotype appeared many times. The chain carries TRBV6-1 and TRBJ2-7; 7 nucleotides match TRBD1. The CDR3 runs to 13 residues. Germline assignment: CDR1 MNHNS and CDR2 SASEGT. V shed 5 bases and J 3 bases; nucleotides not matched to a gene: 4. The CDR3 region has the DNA TGTGCCAGCAGTCCACAGGGGTTCTACGAGCAGTACTTC. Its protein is CASSPQGFYEQYF.

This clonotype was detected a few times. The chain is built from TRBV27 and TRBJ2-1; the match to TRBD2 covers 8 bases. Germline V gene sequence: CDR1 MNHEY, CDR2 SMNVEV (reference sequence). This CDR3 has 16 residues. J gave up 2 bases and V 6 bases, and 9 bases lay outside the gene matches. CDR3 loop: CASSRQSGGPYNEQFF. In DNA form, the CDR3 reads TGTGCCAGCAGCCGGCAAAGCGGGGGCCCCTACAATGAGCAGTTCTTC.

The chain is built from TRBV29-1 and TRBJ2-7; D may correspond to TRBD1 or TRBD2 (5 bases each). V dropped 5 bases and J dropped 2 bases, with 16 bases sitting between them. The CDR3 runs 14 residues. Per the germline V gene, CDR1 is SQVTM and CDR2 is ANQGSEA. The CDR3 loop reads CSVSTGTSAYEQYF. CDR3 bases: TGCAGCGTTTCGACCGGGACCAGCGCCTACGAGCAGTACTTC.

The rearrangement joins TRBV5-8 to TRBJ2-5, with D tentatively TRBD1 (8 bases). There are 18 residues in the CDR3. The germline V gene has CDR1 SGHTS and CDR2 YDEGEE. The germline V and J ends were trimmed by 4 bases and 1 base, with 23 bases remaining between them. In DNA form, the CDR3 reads TGTGCCAGCAGCGTCGGACAGGGATCGGGAGGCCCCCAAGAGACCCAGTACTTC. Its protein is CASSVGQGSGGPQETQYF. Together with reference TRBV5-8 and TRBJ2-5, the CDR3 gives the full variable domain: EAGVTQSPTHLIKTRGQQATLRCSPISGHTSVYWYQQALGLGLQFLLWYDEGEERNRGNFPPRFSGRQFPNYSSELNVNALELEDSALYLCASSVGQGSGGPQETQYFGPGTRLLVL.